This T cell receptor beta chain was captured by sequencing in a study of technical replicates of blood from a handful of donors. The protocol was immunoSEQ multiplex PCR, while the TCRdb copy is restricted to in-frame clones and leaves out a portion. The sample has around 74,000 clones, just over 85% seen once. Trimming shortened V by 0 bases and J by 2 bases, and 8 bases separated the two germline ends. This CDR3 is built from 14 residues. CDR1 is SGDLS and CDR2 is YYNGEE in the germline V gene. Sequenced: PBMCs. The clonotype originates from a human donor in good health. Some clones in this sample may be carry-over from other donors' samples. This sequence joins TRBV9 and TRBJ1-2; D ambiguous. The CDR3 spells CASSVGTRNYGYTF. CDR3 nucleotide sequence: TGTGCCAGCAGCGTAGGTACGAGGAACTATGGCTACACCTTC.